These 27 T cell receptor beta chains originate from one sample sequenced in a study of cytomegalovirus exposure and HLA in healthy donors. Vbeta (60) and Jbeta (13) primers were used in the PCR. Produced via immunoSEQ multiplex PCR; TCRdb's table is partial and in-frame only. The sample includes over 130,000 clones, roughly 77% of them seen just once. Material for sequencing was PBMCs. Source of these receptors: a woman under 40 in good health and CMV-seronegative.

The V gene is TRBV5-1, the J gene TRBJ1-5; D perhaps matches TRBD1 (6 bases). This CDR3 contains 15 residues. Trimming took 0 bases from V and 3 from J, leaving 10 bases between them. Germline V gene sequence: CDR1 SGHRS, CDR2 YFSETQ. The CDR3 loop reads CASSLEDSLNQPQHF. CDR3 coding DNA: TGCGCCAGCAGCTTGGAGGACAGCCTCAATCAGCCCCAGCATTTT.

The chain couples TRBV11-2 to TRBJ2-7; 8 bases fit TRBD2. CDR3 length: 14 amino acids. V gave up 5 bases and J gave up 2 bases; unmatched junction bases: 5. The germline V gene encodes CDR1 SGHAT and CDR2 FQNNGV. The CDR3 region is CASSVAGMTYEQYF. The CDR3 DNA sequence: TGTGCCAGCAGCGTAGCGGGGATGACCTACGAGCAGTACTTC.

This clone has more than one count but fewer than ten. This chain connects TRBV6-6 to TRBJ2-7; D perhaps matches TRBD2 (6 bases). CDR1 and CDR2 (germline): MNHNY, SVGAGI (reference sequence). V was clipped by 5 bases and J by 7 bases, with 15 bases between them. This CDR3 is built from 13 residues. CDR3 in DNA: TGTGCCAGCAGTACCGGGACTCCAAGAGAGCAGTACTTC. It is translated as CASSTGTPREQYF.

Only one count was recorded for this clone. The chain uses TRBV29-1 and TRBJ1-2; 8 positions agree with TRBD1. This CDR3 has 13 residues. CDR1 and CDR2 (germline): SQVTM, ANQGSEA. The ends lost 4 bases at V and 3 bases at J; junction bases unmatched: 4. As DNA, the CDR3 is TGCAGCGTTGGGACAGGGCCTTACTATGGCTACACCTTC. This sequence encodes CSVGTGPYYGYTF.

This clone was seen only a few times. V gene TRBV19 combines with J gene TRBJ1-5, with 7 bases fitting TRBD1. With V trimmed by 7 bases and J by 1 base, 7 bases remained unmatched. CDR3 length: 15 residues. Germline CDR1 is LNHDA and CDR2 is SQIVND (reference sequence). The CDR3 is CASTKGDRSNQPQHF. The CDR3 region has the DNA TGTGCCAGTACTAAAGGGGACAGAAGCAATCAGCCCCAGCATTTT.

The table lists this clone with a count of one. V usage is TRBV7-6 and J usage is TRBJ2-3, with 8 nucleotides matching TRBD2. This CDR3 has 16 amino acids. Germline V gives CDR1 SGHVS, CDR2 FNYEAQ. The junction had 14 bases not matched to a gene; V was cut back by 6 bases and J by 6 bases. The CDR3 region is CASSSEVNGRVDTQYF. The DNA of the CDR3 is TGTGCCAGCAGTTCGGAGGTGAACGGGAGGGTCGATACGCAGTATTTT.

CDR3 coding DNA: TGTGCCAGCAGCTTACAAGGGGTGGATTCCGGAAACACCATATATTTT. Protein: CASSLQGVDSGNTIYF. The gene calls are TRBV7-9 and TRBJ1-3, with a possible D match to TRBD1 (5 bases). V was trimmed by 2 bases and J by 4 bases, leaving 15 bases between them. The V gene's germline CDR1 is SEHNR and CDR2 FQNEAQ (reference sequence). The length of the CDR3 is 16 residues.

The V and J genes are TRBV7-6 and TRBJ2-1; a possible D gene is TRBD1 (6 bases). The germline gives CDR1 SGHVS, CDR2 FNYEAQ. The CDR3 consists of 15 residues. Trimming stripped 5 bases from V and 1 base from J, with 12 bases between. CDR3 amino acids: CASSLGQPSYNEQFF. CDR3 sequence (DNA): TGTGCCAGCAGCCTGGGACAACCATCCTACAATGAGCAGTTCTTC.

This chain links TRBV2 with TRBJ2-7; possibly TRBD1 or TRBD2 for D (5 bases each). Trimming shortened V by 2 bases and J by 6 bases, and 8 bases separated the two germline ends. The CDR3 contains 12 residues. CDR1 is SNHLY and CDR2 is FYNNEI in the germline V gene. As DNA, the CDR3 is TGTGCCAGCAGTGAAAGTGGGGGCGAGCAGTACGTC. Its translation is CASSESGGEQYV.

To note about this clone: Within the sample, other DNA sequences also encode this same CDR3. This chain's CDR3 is CASSIPGQNTEAFF. In DNA, the CDR3 is TGTGCCAGTAGTATACCGGGACAGAACACTGAAGCTTTCTTT. The chain uses TRBV19 and TRBJ1-1, with a tentative D call TRBD1 (6 bases). The V gene's germline CDR1 is LNHDA and CDR2 SQIVND (reference sequence). Trimming cost V 2 bases and J 1 base, with 8 bases left between them. The CDR3 totals 14 residues.

This chain uses TRBV9 with TRBJ1-2, with 8 bases lining up with TRBD1. Germline CDR1 SGDLS, CDR2 YYNGEE. The junction had 8 bases not matched to a gene; V was cut back by 3 bases and J by 7 bases. The CDR3 consists of 14 residues. DNA of the CDR3: TGTGCCAGCAGCGGCGCGGACAGGGACGCTGGCTACACCTTC. Translated, it gives CASSGADRDAGYTF.

The rearrangement joins TRBV28 to TRBJ2-7; D might be TRBD1 (5 bases). CDR1 and CDR2 from the germline V gene are MDHEN and SYDVKM. This CDR3 region has 13 residues. V was pared by 6 bases and J by 7 bases, with 16 bases between. Here the CDR3 reads CASSRASFGEQYF. The CDR3 DNA sequence: TGTGCCAGCAGCAGGGCCTCTTTTGGGGAGCAGTACTTC. Complete variable domain (other parts from reference TRBV28 and TRBJ2-7): DVKVTQSSRYLVKRTGEKVFLECVQDMDHENMFWYRQDPGLGLRLIYFSYDVKMKEKGDIPEGYSVSREKKERFSLILESASTNQTSMYLCASSRASFGEQYFGPGTRLTVT.

The chain has TRBV5-1 and TRBJ1-6; 9 bases match TRBD1. This CDR3 spans 16 amino acids. The germline V gene has CDR1 SGHRS and CDR2 YFSETQ. J was trimmed by 10 bases and V by 4 bases; bases with no gene match: 12. The CDR3 coding sequence is TGCGCCAGCAGCGAACTCACAGGGGGCTCCCAATCACCCCTCCACTTT. Its translation: CASSELTGGSQSPLHF.

This clone has just one count. CDR3 region: CASSTGTGLAEGSTEAFF. The CDR3 bases are TGTGCCAGCTCAACAGGGACAGGGTTGGCGGAGGGAAGCACTGAAGCTTTCTTT. The chain employs TRBV18 and TRBJ1-1; 9 nucleotides agree with TRBD1. V dropped 5 bases and J dropped 4; count of bases not matched to a gene: 17. CDR3 length: 18 amino acids. Germline assignment: CDR1 KGHSH and CDR2 LQKENI.

This sequence joins TRBV4-2 and TRBJ2-1; D not resolved. Germline CDR1 reads LGHNA; CDR2 reads YNFKEQ. The CDR3 sequence is 13 residues long. Deletions cut 1 base from V and 4 bases from J, with 5 bases between. The CDR3 sequence is CASSQARYNEQFF. The CDR3, as DNA: TGTGCCAGCAGCCAAGCCAGGTACAATGAGCAGTTCTTC.

This clone was seen just once. The chain uses TRBV9 and TRBJ2-7; a possible D gene is TRBD1 (6 bases). Germline CDR1 SGDLS, CDR2 YYNGEE. Between the trimmed V and J ends, which lost 3 bases and 7 bases, there was a span of 8 bases. The CDR3 sequence is 11 residues long. In DNA, the CDR3 is TGTGCCAGCAGCGCAGGGGTAGAGCAGTACTTC. Encoded protein: CASSAGVEQYF. Full variable domain (missing parts from reference TRBV9 and TRBJ2-7): DSGVTQTPKHLITATGQRVTLRCSPRSGDLSVYWYQQSLDQGLQFLIQYYNGEERAKGNILERFSAQQFPDLHSELNLSSLELGDSALYFCASSAGVEQYFGPGTRLTVT.

Note on this clone: The same CDR3 arises from other DNA sequences in this sample as well. The J gene is TRBJ1-1, the V gene TRBV9; D remains ambiguous. Germline V gives CDR1 SGDLS, CDR2 YYNGEE. Trimming pared 0 bases from V and 0 bases from J, leaving 3 bases between. The CDR3 extends over 13 amino acids. As DNA, the CDR3 is TGTGCCAGCAGCGTAGCAGTGAACACTGAAGCTTTCTTT. This translates into CASSVAVNTEAFF.

The rearrangement joins TRBV7-2 to TRBJ1-3; TRBD1 aligns across 9 bases. The ends lost 5 bases at V and 4 bases at J; junction bases unmatched: 12. CDR3 length equals 17 residues. Germline loops: CDR1 SGHTA, CDR2 FQGNSA. This chain's CDR3 is CASSPGQGVQGGNTIYF. The CDR3 DNA reads as TGTGCCAGCAGCCCGGGACAGGGAGTTCAAGGCGGAAACACCATATATTTT.

The rearrangement joins TRBV5-6 to TRBJ1-2, with D maybe TRBD1 (5 bases). V was trimmed by 4 bases and J by 4 bases, leaving 8 bases between them. Germline loops: CDR1 SGHDT, CDR2 YYEEEE. The CDR3 is made up of 12 amino acids. This CDR3 reads CASSPGGYGYTF. The CDR3 nucleotides are TGTGCCAGCAGCCCGGGGGGCTATGGCTACACCTTC.

The CDR3 here is CASSVAGGQETQYF. The CDR3 nucleotides read TGTGCCAGCAGCGTAGCGGGGGGTCAAGAGACCCAGTACTTC. V and J are TRBV5-6 and TRBJ2-5, with 10 bases fitting TRBD2. Trimming removed 4 bases from V and 2 bases from J; junction bases left unmatched: 2. The CDR3 totals 14 residues. Germline CDR1 SGHDT, CDR2 YYEEEE. Drawing the rest from reference TRBV5-6 and TRBJ2-5, the complete variable domain is DAGVTQSPTHLIKTRGQQVTLRCSPKSGHDTVSWYQQALGQGPQFIFQYYEEEERQRGNFPDRFSGHQFPNYSSELNVNALLLGDSALYLCASSVAGGQETQYFGPGTRLLVL.

This clone occurred a few times. This chain links TRBV6-5 with TRBJ1-1; the D gene is possibly TRBD1 (5 bases). Germline values: CDR1 MNHEY, CDR2 SVGAGI. The ends were cut back, 6 bases at V and 0 bases at J, with 11 bases in the middle. The CDR3 covers 14 residues. CDR3 DNA sequence: TGTGCCAGCAGCTCAGGGTGGATGAACACTGAAGCTTTCTTT. It specifies CASSSGWMNTEAFF.

This sequence joins TRBV28 and TRBJ2-7; 9 positions match TRBD1. With V trimmed by 3 bases and J by 7 bases, 7 bases remained unmatched. Germline CDR1 is MDHEN and CDR2 is SYDVKM. This CDR3 region has 14 residues. CDR3 amino acids: CASSLFGTGREQYF. The CDR3 nucleotides read TGTGCCAGCAGTTTGTTCGGGACAGGGCGGGAGCAGTACTTC.

CDR3 protein: CASSFSGTGSSYEQYF. In DNA, the CDR3 is TGTGCCAGCAGCTTTTCCGGGACAGGAAGCTCCTACGAGCAGTACTTC. The V call is TRBV11-2, the J call TRBJ2-7; 8 nucleotides align to TRBD1. This CDR3 is built from 16 residues. CDR1 SGHAT and CDR2 FQNNGV come from the germline V gene. Trimming took 3 bases from V and 0 from J; bases not matched to a gene: 7. Full variable domain (rest looked up from reference TRBV11-2 and TRBJ2-7): EAGVAQSPRYKIIEKRQSVAFWCNPISGHATLYWYQQILGQGPKLLIQFQNNGVVDDSQLPKDRFSAERLKGVDSTLKIQPAKLEDSAVYLCASSFSGTGSSYEQYFGPGTRLTVT.

The V gene is TRBV29-1, the J gene TRBJ1-5; 9 bases are a match to TRBD1. The CDR3 is 16 residues long. Germline CDR1 SQVTM, CDR2 ANQGSEA. Trimming removed 7 bases from V and 3 bases from J; junction bases left unmatched: 13. CDR3 sequence: CSGKGTGKGANQPQHF. CDR3 DNA: TGCAGCGGAAAGGGGACAGGGAAGGGGGCCAATCAGCCCCAGCATTTT.

The chain has TRBV2 and TRBJ2-1; 8 bases map to TRBD2. CDR3 length: 14 amino acids. V was clipped by 7 bases and J by 7 bases; unmatched bases: 9. Germline CDR1 reads SNHLY; CDR2 reads FYNNEI. The DNA for the CDR3 is TGTGCCAGCACTATGGGACTAGATAGGAATGAGCAGTTCTTC. It is translated as CASTMGLDRNEQFF.

The chain combines TRBV18 with TRBJ1-3; D not resolved. In germline, CDR1 is KGHSH, CDR2 LQKENI. The CDR3 has 14 amino acids. Trimming pared 2 bases from V and 2 bases from J, leaving 7 bases between. CDR3: CASSPSGAGNTIYF. The CDR3 DNA reads TGTGCCAGCTCACCAAGCGGAGCTGGAAACACCATATATTTT.

The chain combines TRBV5-1 with TRBJ2-2; the D gene is possibly TRBD1 (6 bases). The CDR3 has 14 residues. V lost 5 bases and J 4 bases, leaving 12 bases between the germline ends. The germline gives CDR1 SGHRS, CDR2 YFSETQ. CDR3: CASRSRQATGELFF. The DNA for the CDR3 is TGCGCCAGCAGAAGTCGACAGGCCACCGGGGAGCTGTTTTTT.